This is a list of T cell receptor beta chains from one sample in a study of blood T cell repertoires in COVID-19. Repertoires were generated with immunoSEQ multiplex PCR, while TCRdb's copy carries only in-frame clones and drops some. The sample shows 150,000 to 200,000 clones, about 86% of them seen only once. Sequenced: peripheral blood. Receptors were obtained from a man aged 50 or older with active or convalescent COVID-19. Each CDR3 is given without its conserved first and last residue.

TRBV9	TRBJ1-2	ASSVEPGAPGGNYGYT
TRBV30	TRBJ1-2	AWSEGQGDGYT
TRBV5-1	TRBJ2-3	ASSLLAHTDTQY
TRBV6-1	TRBJ2-5	ASSEALRREGRQTQY
TRBV24-1	TRBJ2-5	ATSDARDSQETQY
TRBV2	TRBJ1-5	ASTLTSGNQPQH
TRBV11-3	TRBJ2-7	ASSLGIAGVKHEQY
TRBV6-5	TRBJ2-7	ASQTGTAPSGQY
TRBV5-5	TRBJ1-1	ASNSGTVGTPNTEAF
TRBV2	TRBJ1-4	ASSVGGTNEKLF
TRBV4-3	TRBJ2-2	ASSRLAGGVGELF
TRBV28	TRBJ2-7	ASSTSREQY
TRBV9	TRBJ1-1	ARQIEAF
TRBV19	TRBJ1-2	ASLTDPYGYGYT